This TCR beta chain was obtained from a study of cytomegalovirus exposure and HLA in healthy donors. General observations from the study: Most TCR sequences showed up rarely, but some public TCRs showed up in many donors. Some TCR beta chains (roughly 160 of them) were listed as cytomegalovirus-associated. Later on, a genetic analysis was performed. It linked a missense variant in DCLRE1C with V- and J-gene trimming of TCR beta. A later analysis linked some 18,000 TCR beta sequences to HLA alleles at 0.05 false discovery rate.

The study ran its PCR with 60 Vbeta and 13 Jbeta primers. Sequencing used immunoSEQ multiplex PCR; TCRdb keeps in-frame clones, though not all of them. The table records some 150,000 clones, around 90% of them present only once. This clone was counted a single time. Its target is not known. CDR1 is ENHRY and CDR2 is SYGVKD in the germline V gene. CDR3 length equals 14 residues. V lost 3 bases, J lost 4 bases, and 12 bases lay in between. The sequenced sample was PBMCs. V is TRBV10-3 and J is TRBJ2-5; possible D gene TRBD1, 7 bases. The sequence was collected from a woman aged 25 to 45 in good health and CMV-seronegative. CDR3 in DNA: TGTGCCATCAGTGACAGGGGGGATGGAGAGACCCAGTACTTC. It translates to CAISDRGDGETQYF.